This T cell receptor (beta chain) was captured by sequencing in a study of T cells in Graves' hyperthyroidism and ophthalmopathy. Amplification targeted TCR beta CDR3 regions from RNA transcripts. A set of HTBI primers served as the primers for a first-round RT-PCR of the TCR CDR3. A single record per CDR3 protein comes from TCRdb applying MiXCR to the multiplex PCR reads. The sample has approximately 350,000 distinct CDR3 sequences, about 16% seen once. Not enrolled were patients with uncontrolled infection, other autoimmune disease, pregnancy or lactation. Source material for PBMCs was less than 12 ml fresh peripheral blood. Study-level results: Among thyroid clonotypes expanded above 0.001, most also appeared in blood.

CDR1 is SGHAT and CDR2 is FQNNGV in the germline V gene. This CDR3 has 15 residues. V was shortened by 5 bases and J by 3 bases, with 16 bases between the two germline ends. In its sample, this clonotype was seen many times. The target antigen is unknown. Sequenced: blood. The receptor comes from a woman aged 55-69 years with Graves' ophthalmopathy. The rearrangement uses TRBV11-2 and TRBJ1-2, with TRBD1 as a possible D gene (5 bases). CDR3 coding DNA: TGTGCCAGCAGCGACCTCGATCGGGGACACTATGGCTACACCTTC. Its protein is CASSDLDRGHYGYTF.